The TCR beta chain under discussion was sequenced for a study of blood T cells in healthy people across ages. A second PCR, run for about 7 to 11 cycles, used a sample-barcoded 5' primer plus a J-beta primer mix. TCRdb itself ran the 5' RACE reads through MiXCR, one entry per CDR3 protein. The sample has under 2,000,000 distinct CDR3 sequences, around half seen once. The CDR3 sequence is 15 residues long. Germline lookup yields CDR1 SEHNR and CDR2 FQNEAQ (reference sequence). J gave up 0 bases and V 5 bases, and 7 bases lay outside the gene matches. Sequencing was done on a sample of blood. This TCR derives from a woman between 40 and 50 years old in good health. The V gene is TRBV7-9, the J gene TRBJ2-7, with TRBD1 matching 7 bases. The CDR3 sequence: CASSPDRMSSYEQYF. The CDR3 coding sequence is TGTGCCAGCAGCCCGGACAGGATGAGCTCCTACGAGCAGTACTTC.